These 4 T cell receptor beta chains originate from one sample sequenced in a study of CD8+ T cells in alopecia areata. RNA extraction was followed by reverse transcription into cDNA, which acted as the sequencing template. Here immunoSEQ multiplex PCR was the method, and the copy in TCRdb shows in-frame clones only, minus some. Here the sample spans approximately 210,000 clones, 50% to 60% being singletons. Treatment: oral pan-JAK inhibitor, 5-10 mg twice daily. The starting material was CD4+ T cells sorted from blood, obtained at week 4, from a patient treated with tofacitinib. These receptors were collected from a human donor with alopecia areata.

V is TRBV5-1 and J is TRBJ2-6; D is uncertain. The CDR3 extends over 16 amino acids. Trimming stripped 4 bases from V and 2 bases from J, with 13 bases between. Germline-derived CDR1 and CDR2 are SGHRS and YFSETQ. In DNA form, the CDR3 reads TGCGCCAGCAGCCCTCTGGCCAGCCCTGGGGCCAACGTCCTGACTTTC. Translation: CASSPLASPGANVLTF.

V is TRBV11-2 and J is TRBJ2-7, with TRBD1 as a possible D gene (6 bases). The ends were cut back, 6 bases at V and 0 bases at J, with 15 bases in the middle. Looked up from germline, CDR1 is SGHAT and CDR2 is FQNNGV. This CDR3 is 15 amino acids long. The CDR3 protein is CASRGLRQDSYEQYF. As DNA, the CDR3 is TGTGCCAGCAGGGGCCTAAGACAGGACTCCTACGAGCAGTACTTC.

The CDR3 protein is CASSPRRTNTEAFF. The DNA of the CDR3 is TGTGCCAGCAGCCCCCGTCGTACCAACACTGAAGCTTTCTTT. The genes are TRBV7-2 and TRBJ1-1, with D unresolved. V was shortened by 5 bases and J by 2 bases, with 12 bases between the two germline ends. This CDR3 contains 14 residues. The germline CDR1 and CDR2 sequences are SGHTA and FQGNSA.

This clone is a singleton in its sample. This chain connects TRBV30 to TRBJ1-6; the D gene is possibly TRBD1 (6 bases). Between the trimmed V and J ends, which lost 2 bases and 9 bases, there was a span of 11 bases. Germline CDR1 and CDR2: GTSNPN and SVGIG (reference sequence). This CDR3 region has 13 residues. The CDR3 reads CAWSRGPSSPLHF. In DNA form, the CDR3 reads TGTGCCTGGAGTCGGGGGCCGAGTTCACCCCTCCACTTT.